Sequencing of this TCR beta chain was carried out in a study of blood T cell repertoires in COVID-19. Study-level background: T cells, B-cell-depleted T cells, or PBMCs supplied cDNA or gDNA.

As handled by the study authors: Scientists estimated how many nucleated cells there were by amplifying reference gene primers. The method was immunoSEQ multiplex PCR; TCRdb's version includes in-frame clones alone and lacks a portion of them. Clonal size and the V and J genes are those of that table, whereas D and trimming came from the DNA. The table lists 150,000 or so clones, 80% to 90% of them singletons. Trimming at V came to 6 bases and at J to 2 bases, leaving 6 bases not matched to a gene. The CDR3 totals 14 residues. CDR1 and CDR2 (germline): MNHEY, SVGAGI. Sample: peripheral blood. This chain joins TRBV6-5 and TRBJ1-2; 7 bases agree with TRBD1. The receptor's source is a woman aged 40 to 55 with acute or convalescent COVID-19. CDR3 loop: CASRAPGQNYGYTF. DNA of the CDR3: TGTGCCAGCAGAGCACCGGGACAGAACTATGGCTACACCTTC.